The 31 T cell receptor beta chains presented below share a single source sample, sequenced in a study of human T cells and chemical hapten exposure. TCRdb reanalysed the 5' RACE reads using MiXCR and keeps one entry per CDR3 protein. Of under 150,000 distinct CDR3 sequences listed, approximately 19% are singletons. Whole blood, unfractionated, served as the material for total RNA extraction. The source is a human donor in good health.

The V gene is TRBV2, the J gene TRBJ1-1; TRBD1 might be the D (5 bases). V gave up 3 bases and J gave up 3 bases, with 14 bases separating them. The V gene's germline CDR1 is SNHLY and CDR2 FYNNEI. The CDR3 consists of 15 residues. The DNA of the CDR3 is TGTGCCAGCAGTGAGGGGCCTTGGGCGGACACTGAAGCTTTCTTT. This sequence encodes CASSEGPWADTEAFF.

The table lists this clonotype with a few counts. The V call is TRBV9, the J call TRBJ2-3; D is uncertain. The germline V gene encodes CDR1 SGDLS and CDR2 YYNGEE. V was trimmed by 4 bases and J by 4 bases, leaving 13 bases between them. The CDR3 extends over 14 amino acids. The chain's CDR3 is CASSNVGPPDTQYF. In DNA, the CDR3 is TGTGCCAGCAGCAACGTAGGGCCCCCAGATACGCAGTATTTT. Based on the CDR3 plus reference TRBV9 and TRBJ2-3, the full variable domain is DSGVTQTPKHLITATGQRVTLRCSPRSGDLSVYWYQQSLDQGLQFLIQYYNGEERAKGNILERFSAQQFPDLHSELNLSSLELGDSALYFCASSNVGPPDTQYFGPGTRLTVL.

The rearrangement joins TRBV29-1 to TRBJ2-7, with TRBD1 matching 8 bases. The CDR3 covers 15 residues. With V trimmed by 5 bases and J by 3 bases, 12 bases remained unmatched. Looked up from germline, CDR1 is SQVTM and CDR2 is ANQGSEA. DNA for the CDR3: TGCAGCGTTTCCGGCCGGGACAGGCCCCTCTACGAGCAGTACTTC. Residues: CSVSGRDRPLYEQYF.

This clonotype was seen a few times. The gene calls are TRBV27 and TRBJ2-3; the match to TRBD2 covers 10 bases. The CDR3 runs to 19 residues. With 2 bases clipped from V and 5 bases from J, the junction kept 16 bases outside the gene matches. CDR1 and CDR2 (germline): MNHEY, SMNVEV (reference sequence). Here the CDR3 DNA reads TGTGCCAGCAGTTTAGGGGCCGGGCTAGCGGGGGACCCGGGAGATACGCAGTATTTT. Protein: CASSLGAGLAGDPGDTQYF.

This rearrangement joins TRBV5-1 to TRBJ2-3; a possible D gene is TRBD2 (5 bases). The CDR3 totals 14 residues. V shed 6 bases and J shed 2 bases, with 13 bases lying between them. Germline CDR1 is SGHRS and CDR2 is YFSETQ. This chain's CDR3 is CASTEVATTDTQYF. CDR3 sequence (DNA): TGCGCCAGCACGGAAGTAGCGACCACAGATACGCAGTATTTT.

V usage is TRBV3-1 and J usage is TRBJ2-7; no definite D call. The CDR3 covers 12 residues. Germline V gives CDR1 LGHDT, CDR2 YNNKEL (reference sequence). Trimming cost V 3 bases and J 6 bases, with 9 bases left between them. The CDR3 bases are TGTGCCAGCAGCCAGGTCATGGGCGAGCAGTACTTC. Its translation: CASSQVMGEQYF.

V gene TRBV28 combines with J gene TRBJ1-1, with D possibly TRBD1 on 5 matching bases. In germline, CDR1 is MDHEN, CDR2 SYDVKM. CDR3 length: 11 amino acids. Trimming took off 11 bases at V and 11 bases at J, with 18 bases between the two ends. DNA of the CDR3: TGTGCCGCCCGCCGGGACCTTGTGGCTTTCTTT. Protein product: CAARRDLVAFF.

This clonotype was detected only a few times. V gene TRBV5-6 combines with J gene TRBJ1-1, with D perhaps TRBD1 (5 bases). This CDR3 is 15 amino acids long. Looked up from germline, CDR1 is SGHDT and CDR2 is YYEEEE. Trimming cost V 4 bases and J 0 bases, with 13 bases left between them. CDR3 in amino acids: CASSLSGDLNTEAFF. The CDR3 DNA follows: TGTGCCAGCAGCCTATCGGGGGACTTGAACACTGAAGCTTTCTTT.

The gene calls are TRBV12-3 or TRBV12-4 and TRBJ2-4; TRBD2 agrees at 8 bases. The CDR3 is 13 residues long. The ends lost 7 bases at V and 3 bases at J; junction bases unmatched: 2. The chain's CDR3 is CASTSGSKNIQYF. The CDR3 DNA is TGTGCCAGCACCAGCGGGAGCAAAAACATTCAGTACTTC.

This clonotype was detected only a few times. The V and J genes are TRBV6-5 and TRBJ2-7; D call uncertain. CDR1 and CDR2 from the germline V gene are MNHEY and SVGAGI. V was clipped by 8 bases and J by 2 bases, with 16 bases between them. The CDR3 length is 14 residues. CDR3 DNA sequence: TGTGCCAGCCTAAGGAACGGGCTACCCTACGAGCAGTACTTC. This codes for CASLRNGLPYEQYF.

This clonotype has just a few counts. The chain employs TRBV4-1 and TRBJ1-3; perhaps TRBD1 as D (5 bases). The CDR3 spans 14 residues. The germline gives CDR1 MGHRA, CDR2 YSYEKL. The V end lost 1 base, the J end lost 8 bases, and 12 bases lay between the germline ends. CDR3 coding DNA: TGCGCCAGCAGCCAAGTTGGTCAGGGCCACACCATATATTTT. Its translation: CASSQVGQGHTIYF.

The rearrangement uses TRBV6-5 and TRBJ2-7; 8 bases agree with TRBD1. This CDR3 region has 15 residues. V lost 0 bases to trimming and J lost 7 bases; unmatched junction nucleotides: 8. Germline V gives CDR1 MNHEY, CDR2 SVGAGI. The CDR3 nucleotides read TGTGCCAGCAGTTACTCGAGGACAGGGACTTGGGAGCAGTACTTC. It translates to CASSYSRTGTWEQYF.

This sequence joins TRBV28 and TRBJ2-3, with 7 positions matching TRBD2. The junction had 26 bases not matched to a gene; V was cut back by 3 bases and J by 2 bases. The CDR3 has 22 amino acids. The V gene's germline CDR1 is MDHEN and CDR2 SYDVKM. CDR3 loop: CASSFVWWPEGGSPKATDTQYF. The CDR3 DNA follows: TGTGCCAGCAGTTTTGTTTGGTGGCCAGAAGGCGGGAGCCCGAAGGCCACAGATACGCAGTATTTT.

The CDR3 nucleotides read TGTGCCATCAGTGAGTCAGCGGGAGTAGGGGAGCAGTACTTC. Translating it yields CAISESAGVGEQYF. The chain is built from TRBV10-3 and TRBJ2-7; TRBD2 aligns across 8 bases. J was trimmed by 7 bases and V by 0 bases; bases with no gene match: 5. The germline V gene encodes CDR1 ENHRY and CDR2 SYGVKD. This CDR3 contains 14 residues.

The sample holds one count of this clonotype. The chain uses TRBV18 and TRBJ2-7; D possibly uses TRBD1 or TRBD2 (5 bases each). The CDR3 covers 14 residues. Germline lookup yields CDR1 KGHSH and CDR2 LQKENI. Trimming cost V 6 bases and J 6 bases, with 18 bases left between them. The CDR3 reads CASSRPLEGFEQYF. The CDR3 nucleotides are TGTGCCAGCTCCCGCCCACTTGAGGGGTTCGAGCAGTACTTC. Based on the CDR3 plus reference TRBV18 and TRBJ2-7, the full variable domain is NAGVMQNPRHLVRRRGQEARLRCSPMKGHSHVYWYRQLPEEGLKFMVYLQKENIIDESGMPKERFSAEFPKEGPSILRIQQVVRGDSAAYFCASSRPLEGFEQYFGPGTRLTVT.

There are a few counts of this clonotype. The CDR3 sequence is CASSSLAGSRNEQYF. Written as DNA, the CDR3 is TGTGCCAGCAGCTCCCTAGCGGGGTCTCGGAACGAGCAGTACTTC. The rearrangement links TRBV5-4 to TRBJ2-7; 9 bases are a match to TRBD2. Germline CDR1 and CDR2: SGHNT and YYREEE (reference sequence). The CDR3 sequence is 15 residues long. The junction had 9 bases not matched to a gene; V was cut back by 3 bases and J by 5 bases.

This clonotype was picked up a small number of times. The chain employs TRBV6-6 and TRBJ1-5, with 9 bases identical to TRBD1. Germline V gene data show CDR1 as MNHNY and CDR2 as SVGAGI (reference sequence). The length of the CDR3 is 15 residues. The V gene end was trimmed by 5 bases and the J gene end by 4 bases; junction bases not matched to a gene: 6. The CDR3 here is CASSNGQGLNQPQHF. CDR3 bases: TGTGCCAGCAGTAACGGACAGGGGCTTAATCAGCCCCAGCATTTT.

This clonotype was counted a few times. This chain connects TRBV20-1 to TRBJ2-1, with 9 positions matching TRBD1. CDR3 length: 16 amino acids. The V segment lost 0 bases and the J segment 2 bases; nucleotides outside the gene matches: 5. Germline V gene sequence: CDR1 DFQATT, CDR2 SNEGSKA (reference sequence). CDR3 sequence reads: CSARDKDRGPYNEQFF. CDR3 in DNA: TGCAGTGCTAGAGATAAGGACAGGGGCCCCTACAATGAGCAGTTCTTC.

This clonotype was counted a few times. In DNA form, the CDR3 reads TGTGCCAGCAGTTTAAGGGCCCCAGATACGCAGTATTTT. It encodes CASSLRAPDTQYF. This chain uses TRBV28 with TRBJ2-3; no clear D. V gave up 2 bases and J gave up 4 bases, with 7 bases separating them. Germline V CDR1 and CDR2: MDHEN, SYDVKM. CDR3 length equals 13 residues.

This chain joins TRBV7-9 and TRBJ2-1, with D unclear. This CDR3 comprises 13 residues. The germline CDR1 and CDR2 sequences are SEHNR and FQNEAQ (reference sequence). Trimming stripped 5 bases from V and 7 bases from J, with 12 bases between. The DNA for the CDR3 is TGTGCCAGCAGCCCCCCGAATGATAATGAGCAGTTCTTC. Encoded protein: CASSPPNDNEQFF.

CDR3 coding DNA: TGCGCCAGCAGTCAAGCGGGAGCCCTTCAAGAGACCCAGTACTTC. Translated: CASSQAGALQETQYF. The rearrangement links TRBV10-1 to TRBJ2-5; 8 bases are a match to TRBD2. Germline CDR1 and CDR2: WNHNN and SYGVQD (reference sequence). The CDR3 is 15 amino acids. V was clipped by 5 bases and J by 2 bases; unmatched bases: 7.

This clonotype was observed a few times. The rearrangement joins TRBV30 to TRBJ2-2, with 10 positions matching TRBD2. There are 16 residues in the CDR3. Germline assignment: CDR1 GTSNPN and CDR2 SVGIG (reference sequence). J gave up 6 bases and V 4 bases, and 11 bases lay outside the gene matches. This CDR3 is CAWTALAGRVAGELFF. CDR3 coding DNA: TGTGCCTGGACCGCACTAGCGGGAAGAGTCGCCGGGGAGCTGTTTTTT. Combining the CDR3 with reference TRBV30 and TRBJ2-2 gives the whole variable domain SQTIHQWPATLVQPVGSPLSLECTVEGTSNPNLYWYRQAAGRGLQLLFYSVGIGQISSEVPQNLSASRPQDRQFILSSKKLLLSDSGFYLCAWTALAGRVAGELFFGEGSRLTVL.

In this sample, this clonotype turned up once. This chain joins TRBV25-1 and TRBJ1-2; possible D gene TRBD1, 5 bases. CDR1 is MGHDK, CDR2 SYGVNS, per germline. The CDR3 has 13 residues. Trimming took off 2 bases at V and 3 bases at J, with 7 bases between the two ends. The CDR3 is CASSEQGDYGYTF. As DNA, the CDR3 is TGTGCCAGCAGTGAACAGGGTGACTATGGCTACACCTTC.

This clonotype has a handful of counts. The chain is built from TRBV18 and TRBJ1-3, with TRBD1 as a possible D gene (6 bases). The CDR3 loop spans 15 amino acids. Germline CDR1 KGHSH, CDR2 LQKENI. V shed 4 bases and J shed 4 bases, with 14 bases lying between them. The CDR3 is CASSQQGALGNTIYF. The CDR3 region has the DNA TGTGCCAGCTCACAACAGGGAGCCCTCGGAAACACCATATATTTT.

The chain has TRBV28 and TRBJ1-1; D call uncertain. Trimming cost V 2 bases and J 4 bases, with 8 bases left between them. Looked up from germline, CDR1 is MDHEN and CDR2 is SYDVKM. The length of the CDR3 is 13 residues. The CDR3 coding sequence is TGTGCCAGCAGTTTACAGGTAGTCACTGAAGCTTTCTTT. Amino acids: CASSLQVVTEAFF.

This clonotype has only a few counts. This chain connects TRBV7-2 to TRBJ2-3, with 9 bases identical to TRBD2. The CDR3 length is 16 residues. CDR1 SGHTA and CDR2 FQGNSA come from the germline V gene. Trimming took 0 bases from V and 3 from J; bases not matched to a gene: 4. CDR3 sequence: CASSLAPGLATDTQYF. CDR3 coding DNA: TGTGCCAGCAGCTTAGCTCCGGGACTAGCAACAGATACGCAGTATTTT.

The rearrangement joins TRBV7-8 to TRBJ2-3; 9 bases are shared with TRBD2. Trimming at V came to 1 base and at J to 7 bases, leaving 3 bases not matched to a gene. The CDR3 is 14 amino acids. The germline CDR1 and CDR2 sequences are SGHVS and FQNEAQ. The CDR3 DNA is TGTGCCAGCAGCTTAGGCGGGAGGGCCCATACGCAGTATTTT. Its protein product is CASSLGGRAHTQYF.

There are a few counts of this clonotype. The rearrangement uses TRBV9 and TRBJ2-2; no clear D. Looked up from germline, CDR1 is SGDLS and CDR2 is YYNGEE. V was cut by 0 bases and J by 4 bases, with 13 bases left in between. The CDR3 spans 16 residues. CDR3 sequence reads: CASSVGHGTFTGELFF. As DNA, the CDR3 is TGTGCCAGCAGCGTAGGTCATGGCACCTTCACCGGGGAGCTGTTTTTT.

This clonotype came up a few times. This rearrangement joins TRBV20-1 to TRBJ1-3, with 12 positions matching TRBD1. This CDR3 is 17 amino acids long. Looked up from germline, CDR1 is DFQATT and CDR2 is SNEGSKA (reference sequence). Trimming cost V 4 bases and J 2 bases; bases outside gene matches: 9. The CDR3 region has the DNA TGCAGTGCTACGGGACAGGGGGCGCTATGGGCTGGAAACACCATATATTTT. Translation: CSATGQGALWAGNTIYF.

A few counts support this clonotype. The chain employs TRBV27 and TRBJ2-2; possible D gene TRBD1, 5 bases. Germline V gene lookup returns CDR1 MNHEY and CDR2 SMNVEV (reference sequence). V lost 5 bases, J lost 5 bases, and 9 bases lay in between. The CDR3 has 13 residues. The CDR3 DNA is TGTGCCAGCAGTCCCCAGGGTACCGGGGAGCTGTTTTTT. Translation gives CASSPQGTGELFF.

The genes are TRBV3-1 and TRBJ2-7; 10 positions match TRBD2. CDR1 is LGHDT and CDR2 is YNNKEL in the germline V gene (reference sequence). V shed 4 bases, J shed 7 bases, and the junction held 13 bases outside the gene matches. This CDR3 contains 16 residues. The CDR3 loop reads CASSRSSGRPWGEQYF. DNA of the CDR3: TGTGCCAGCAGCCGCTCTAGCGGGAGACCCTGGGGGGAGCAGTACTTC.